This T cell receptor beta chain was documented in a study of T-cell memory formation after mild COVID-19. This CDR3 is 18 amino acids long. MiXCR was run by TCRdb on the 5' RACE reads, yielding one entry per CDR3 protein. The table shows around 150,000 distinct CDR3 sequences, with about 14% occurring only once. Material for sequencing was PBMCs or a T cell subset sorted from them (not recorded which). This chain joins TRBV21-1 and TRBJ2-7; TRBD2 is the table's D call and was not checked against the DNA. TRBV21-1 counts as a pseudogene. This TCR was recovered from an adult woman who had mild COVID-19 (a few samples of this study predate the infection). Cell type and time point are not known. For the CDR3, the DNA is TGTGCCAGCAGCAAAGCGCTTTTGAAGGGTCCCTTCTCCTACGAGCAGTACTTC. Translation: CASSKALLKGPFSYEQYF.